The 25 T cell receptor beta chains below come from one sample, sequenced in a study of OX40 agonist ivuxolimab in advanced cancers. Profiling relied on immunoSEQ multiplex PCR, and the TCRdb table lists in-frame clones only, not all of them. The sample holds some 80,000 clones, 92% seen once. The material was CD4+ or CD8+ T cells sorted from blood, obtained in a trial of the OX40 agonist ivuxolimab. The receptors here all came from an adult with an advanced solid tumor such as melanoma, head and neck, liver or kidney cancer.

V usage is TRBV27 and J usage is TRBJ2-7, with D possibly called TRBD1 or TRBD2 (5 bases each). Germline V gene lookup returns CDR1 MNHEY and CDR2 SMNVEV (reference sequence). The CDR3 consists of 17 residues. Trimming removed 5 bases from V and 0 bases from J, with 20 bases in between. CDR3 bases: TGTGCCAGCAGTGCCTACCCCGGGACGTACAGCTCCTACGAGCAGTACTTC. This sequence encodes CASSAYPGTYSSYEQYF.

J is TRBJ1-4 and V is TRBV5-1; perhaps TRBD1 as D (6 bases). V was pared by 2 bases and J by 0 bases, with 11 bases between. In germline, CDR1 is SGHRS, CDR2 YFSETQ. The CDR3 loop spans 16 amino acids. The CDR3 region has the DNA TGCGCCAGCAGCTTAACAGGGCCCCCAACTAATGAAAAACTGTTTTTT. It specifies CASSLTGPPTNEKLFF.

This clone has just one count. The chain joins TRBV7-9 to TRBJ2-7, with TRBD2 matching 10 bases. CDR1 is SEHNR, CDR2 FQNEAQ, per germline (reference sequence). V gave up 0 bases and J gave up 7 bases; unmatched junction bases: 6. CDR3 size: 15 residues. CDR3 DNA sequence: TGTGCCAGCAGCTTAGCTAGCGGGGGGCTGGGGGAGCAGTACTTC. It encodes CASSLASGGLGEQYF.

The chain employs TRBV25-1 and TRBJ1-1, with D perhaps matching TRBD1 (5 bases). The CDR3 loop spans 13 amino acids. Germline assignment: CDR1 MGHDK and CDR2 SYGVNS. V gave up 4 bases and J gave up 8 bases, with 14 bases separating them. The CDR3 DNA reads TGTGCCAGCAGTGCCCCAGGGTGGTACGAAGCTTTCTTT. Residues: CASSAPGWYEAFF.

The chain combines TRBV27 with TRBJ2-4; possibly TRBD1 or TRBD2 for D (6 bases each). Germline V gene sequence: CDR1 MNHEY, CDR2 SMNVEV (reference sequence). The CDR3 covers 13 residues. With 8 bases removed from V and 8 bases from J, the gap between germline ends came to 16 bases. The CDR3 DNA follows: TGTGCCAGCTCTACCCACAGGGAGGACATTCAGTACTTC. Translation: CASSTHREDIQYF.

Written as DNA, the CDR3 is TGCGCCAGCAGCCCGTGGACTAGCGGGGCCGCAGATACGCAGTATTTT. It yields the protein CASSPWTSGAADTQYF. The V and J genes are TRBV4-1 and TRBJ2-3; the match to TRBD2 covers 12 bases. Losses at the gene ends were 4 bases for V and 4 bases for J; bases not matched to a gene: 6. The germline V gene encodes CDR1 MGHRA and CDR2 YSYEKL. The CDR3 sequence is 16 residues long.

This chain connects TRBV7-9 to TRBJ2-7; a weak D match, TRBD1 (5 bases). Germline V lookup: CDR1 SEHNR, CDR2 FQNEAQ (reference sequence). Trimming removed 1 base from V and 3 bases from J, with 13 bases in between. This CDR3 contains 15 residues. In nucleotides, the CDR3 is TGTGCCAGCAGCTTAGAGGGGTTCGGAGACTACGAGCAGTACTTC. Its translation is CASSLEGFGDYEQYF.

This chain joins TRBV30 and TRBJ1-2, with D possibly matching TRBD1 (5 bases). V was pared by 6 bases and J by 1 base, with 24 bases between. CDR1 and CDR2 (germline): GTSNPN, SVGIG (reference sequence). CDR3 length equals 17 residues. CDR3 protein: CACSTPGPAILNYGYTF. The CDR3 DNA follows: TGTGCCTGCAGCACTCCGGGACCCGCAATACTTAACTATGGCTACACCTTC.

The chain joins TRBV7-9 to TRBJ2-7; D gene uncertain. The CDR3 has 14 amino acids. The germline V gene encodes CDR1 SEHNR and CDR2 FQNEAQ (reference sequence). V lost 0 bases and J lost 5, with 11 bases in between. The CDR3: CASSLAVHGDEQYF. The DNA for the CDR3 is TGTGCCAGCAGCTTAGCAGTCCATGGAGACGAGCAGTACTTC.

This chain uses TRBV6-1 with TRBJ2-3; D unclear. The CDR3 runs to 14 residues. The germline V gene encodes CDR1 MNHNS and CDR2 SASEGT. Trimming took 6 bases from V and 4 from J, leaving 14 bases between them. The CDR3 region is CASRVRGIADTQYF. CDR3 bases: TGTGCCAGCAGGGTACGAGGTATTGCAGATACGCAGTATTTT.

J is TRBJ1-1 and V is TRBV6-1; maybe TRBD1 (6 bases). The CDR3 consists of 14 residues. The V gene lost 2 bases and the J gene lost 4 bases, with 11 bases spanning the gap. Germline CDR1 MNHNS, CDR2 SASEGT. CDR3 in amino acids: CASSEFEGGTEAFF. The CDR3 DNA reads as TGTGCCAGCAGTGAATTCGAGGGGGGCACTGAAGCTTTCTTT.

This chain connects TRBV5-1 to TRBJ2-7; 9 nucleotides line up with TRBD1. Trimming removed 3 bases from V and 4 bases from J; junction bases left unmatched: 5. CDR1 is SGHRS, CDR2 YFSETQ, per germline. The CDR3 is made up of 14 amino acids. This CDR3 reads CASSWMGQGYEQYF. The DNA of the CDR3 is TGCGCCAGCAGCTGGATGGGACAGGGATACGAGCAGTACTTC.

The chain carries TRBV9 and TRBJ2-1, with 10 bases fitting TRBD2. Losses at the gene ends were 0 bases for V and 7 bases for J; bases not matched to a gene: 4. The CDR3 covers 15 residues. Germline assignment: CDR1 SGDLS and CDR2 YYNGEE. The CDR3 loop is CASSVELAGGNEQFF. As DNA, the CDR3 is TGTGCCAGCAGCGTAGAGTTAGCGGGGGGAAATGAGCAGTTCTTC.

The CDR3 sequence is CASSDESGGGYEQYF. Written as DNA, the CDR3 is TGTGCCAGCAGCGACGAGTCTGGGGGGGGCTACGAGCAGTACTTC. This chain connects TRBV9 to TRBJ2-7; 7 positions match TRBD2. CDR3 length: 15 residues. V dropped 3 bases and J dropped 3; count of bases not matched to a gene: 9. The V gene's germline CDR1 is SGDLS and CDR2 YYNGEE.

The CDR3 DNA reads as TGCGCCAGCAGCCAAGAATCGTCGGGGGCGGAAGGAAACACCATATATTTT. It is translated as CASSQESSGAEGNTIYF. The rearrangement uses TRBV4-3 and TRBJ1-3; D is possibly TRBD1 (6 bases). V was trimmed by 0 bases and J by 4 bases, leaving 16 bases between them. Germline-derived CDR1 and CDR2 are LGHNA and YSLEER. The CDR3 covers 17 residues.

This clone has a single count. The DNA for the CDR3 is TGCGCCAGCAGCGCCTTGGGTCCTGAGCAGTTCTTC. This translates into CASSALGPEQFF. The chain is built from TRBV5-1 and TRBJ2-1; D ambiguous. The V gene's germline CDR1 is SGHRS and CDR2 YFSETQ. The germline V and J ends were trimmed by 4 bases and 9 bases, with 11 bases remaining between them. This CDR3 is built from 12 residues.

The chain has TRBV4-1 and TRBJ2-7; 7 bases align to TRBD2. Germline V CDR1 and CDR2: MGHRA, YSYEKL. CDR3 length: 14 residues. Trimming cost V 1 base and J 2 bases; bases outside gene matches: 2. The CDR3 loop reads CASSQATSTYEQYF. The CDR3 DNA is TGCGCCAGCAGCCAAGCGACTAGCACCTACGAGCAGTACTTC.

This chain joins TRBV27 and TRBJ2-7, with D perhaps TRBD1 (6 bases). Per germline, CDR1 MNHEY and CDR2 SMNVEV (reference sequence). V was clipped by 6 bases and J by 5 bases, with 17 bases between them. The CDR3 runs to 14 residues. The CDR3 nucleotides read TGTGCCAGCAGCTTAGGGCTCAGGGGCGACGAGCAGTACTTC. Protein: CASSLGLRGDEQYF.

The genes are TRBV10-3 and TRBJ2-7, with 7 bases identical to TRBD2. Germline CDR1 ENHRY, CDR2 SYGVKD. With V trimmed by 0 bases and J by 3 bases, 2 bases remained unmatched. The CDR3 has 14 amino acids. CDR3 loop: CAISESGLLYEQYF. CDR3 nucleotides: TGTGCCATCAGTGAGTCGGGACTACTCTACGAGCAGTACTTC.

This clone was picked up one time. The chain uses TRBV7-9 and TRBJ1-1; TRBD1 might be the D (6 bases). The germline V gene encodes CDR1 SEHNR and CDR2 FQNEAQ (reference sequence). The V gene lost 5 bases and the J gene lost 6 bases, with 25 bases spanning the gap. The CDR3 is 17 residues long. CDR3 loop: CASSAAVGGDFWAEAFF. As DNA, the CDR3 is TGTGCCAGCAGCGCCGCCGTTGGGGGCGATTTCTGGGCTGAAGCTTTCTTT.

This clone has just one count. CDR3 DNA sequence: TGCAGCGCCCTCATCCTCGACGAGCAGTACTTC. It specifies CSALILDEQYF. The chain uses TRBV29-1 and TRBJ2-7; D unresolved. Germline lookup yields CDR1 SQVTM and CDR2 ANQGSEA. The CDR3 spans 11 residues. Trimming left V 7 bases short and J 5 bases short, with 12 bases between.

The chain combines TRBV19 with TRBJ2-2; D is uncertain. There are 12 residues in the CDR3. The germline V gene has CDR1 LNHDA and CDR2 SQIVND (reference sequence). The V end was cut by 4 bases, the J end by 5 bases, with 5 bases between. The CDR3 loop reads CASSTPTGELFF. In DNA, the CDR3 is TGTGCCAGTAGTACCCCTACCGGGGAGCTGTTTTTT.

Here the CDR3 DNA reads TGTGCCAGCAGCTTTTGGGGTGAGGACGGTGAGCAGTTCTTC. This encodes CASSFWGEDGEQFF. This sequence joins TRBV7-3 and TRBJ2-1, with D unclear. Deletions cut 3 bases from V and 9 bases from J, with 15 bases between. The CDR3 totals 14 residues. The germline CDR1 and CDR2 sequences are SGHTA and FQGTGA.

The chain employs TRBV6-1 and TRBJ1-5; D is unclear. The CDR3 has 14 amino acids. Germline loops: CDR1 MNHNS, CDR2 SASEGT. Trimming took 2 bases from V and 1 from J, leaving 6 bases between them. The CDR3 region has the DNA TGTGCCAGCAGTGAAACAGACAGCAATCAGCCCCAGCATTTT. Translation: CASSETDSNQPQHF.

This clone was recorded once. CDR3 amino acids: CASSLGNEQFF. CDR3 DNA: TGCGCCAGCAGCTTGGGCAATGAGCAGTTCTTC. The chain couples TRBV5-1 to TRBJ2-1, with D unresolved. Trimming left V 0 bases short and J 6 bases short, with 1 base between. Germline CDR1 and CDR2: SGHRS and YFSETQ. This CDR3 region has 11 residues.